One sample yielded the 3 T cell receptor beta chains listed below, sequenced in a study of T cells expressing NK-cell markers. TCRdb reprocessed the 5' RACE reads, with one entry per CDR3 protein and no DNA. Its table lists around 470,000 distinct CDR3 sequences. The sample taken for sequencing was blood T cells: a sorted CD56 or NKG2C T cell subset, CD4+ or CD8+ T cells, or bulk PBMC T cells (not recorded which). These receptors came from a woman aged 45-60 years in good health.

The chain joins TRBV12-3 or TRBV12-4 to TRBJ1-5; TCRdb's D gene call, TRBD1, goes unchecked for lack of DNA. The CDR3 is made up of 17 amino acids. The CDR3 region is CASSYGQRRYSNQPQHF.

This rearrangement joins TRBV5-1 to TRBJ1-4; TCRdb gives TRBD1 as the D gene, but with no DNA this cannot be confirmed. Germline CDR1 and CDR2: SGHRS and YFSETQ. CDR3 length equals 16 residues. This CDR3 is CASSLNWQGVNEKLFF.

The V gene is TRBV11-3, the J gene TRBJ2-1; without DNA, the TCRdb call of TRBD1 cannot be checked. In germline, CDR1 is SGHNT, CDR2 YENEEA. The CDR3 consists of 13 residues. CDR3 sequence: CASSFRRVDEQFF.